These 31 T cell receptor beta chains originate from one sample sequenced in a study of cytomegalovirus exposure and HLA in healthy donors (dated 2017 in TCRdb). The library was obtained by the immunoSEQ multiplex PCR assay. For the multiplex PCR, a mixture combining 60 forward primers for TCR Vbeta segments and 13 reverse primers for TCR Jbeta segments was used. Drawn from immuneACCESS, this table holds only the in-frame rearrangements with V and J called that TCRdb kept. Clones are partly lost; checked studies trace under half to an unresolved V gene and leave the rest unexplained. Across this sample there are about 120,000 clones, with over 75% seen only once. The ten largest clonotypes hold 1.5% of the sample. The sequenced sample was PBMCs. The origin of the receptors is a woman aged 18-29 years in good health and CMV-seronegative.

V usage is TRBV6-1 and J usage is TRBJ2-7; 9 nucleotides line up with TRBD1. J gave up 5 bases and V 8 bases, and 7 bases lay outside the gene matches. This CDR3 comprises 13 residues. Germline V gives CDR1 MNHNS, CDR2 SASEGT. The CDR3 region is CASLPGTGNEQYF. The CDR3 bases are TGTGCCAGCTTACCCGGGACAGGGAACGAGCAGTACTTC.

The V and J genes are TRBV11-2 and TRBJ2-5, with D possibly TRBD1 on 5 matching bases. Germline V gives CDR1 SGHAT, CDR2 FQNNGV. The V gene lost 5 bases and the J gene lost 7 bases, with 23 bases spanning the gap. This CDR3 comprises 16 residues. CDR3 nucleotide sequence: TGTGCCAGCAGCCTTCTGAGGACATCCTCTGGGGCGACCCAGTACTTC. Residues: CASSLLRTSSGATQYF. Full variable domain (rest looked up from reference TRBV11-2 and TRBJ2-5): EAGVAQSPRYKIIEKRQSVAFWCNPISGHATLYWYQQILGQGPKLLIQFQNNGVVDDSQLPKDRFSAERLKGVDSTLKIQPAKLEDSAVYLCASSLLRTSSGATQYFGPGTRLLVL.

The chain is built from TRBV5-4 and TRBJ1-6; D not resolved. Germline loops: CDR1 SGHNT, CDR2 YYREEE (reference sequence). Trimming left V 2 bases short and J 7 bases short, with 13 bases between. The CDR3 contains 15 residues. The CDR3 bases are TGTGCCAGCAGCTTATACCGGGGTTCAAATTCACCCCTCCACTTT. Its protein is CASSLYRGSNSPLHF.

The CDR3, as DNA: TGTGCCAGCAGTTTATCGGCGGGACCGAGCTCCTATAATTCACCCCTCCACTTT. Protein sequence: CASSLSAGPSSYNSPLHF. The chain links TRBV27 to TRBJ1-6; TRBD1 might be the D (5 bases). CDR3 length: 18 amino acids. Germline-derived CDR1 and CDR2 are MNHEY and SMNVEV (reference sequence). V dropped 0 bases and J dropped 0 bases, with 12 bases sitting between them.

This clone was picked up a small number of times. The rearrangement uses TRBV5-6 and TRBJ2-2; D possibly corresponds to TRBD1 (6 bases). V was trimmed by 5 bases and J by 6 bases, leaving 14 bases between them. The length of the CDR3 is 14 residues. In germline, CDR1 is SGHDT, CDR2 YYEEEE. The CDR3 region is CASRIQGRAGELFF. Written as DNA, the CDR3 is TGTGCCAGCAGAATCCAGGGGAGAGCCGGGGAGCTGTTTTTT.

This clone was picked up one time. This chain joins TRBV10-1 and TRBJ1-4, with D possibly TRBD1 on 6 matching bases. Germline V gene lookup returns CDR1 WNHNN and CDR2 SYGVQD (reference sequence). The CDR3 has 13 residues. Deletions cut 3 bases from V and 7 bases from J, with 9 bases between. The DNA for the CDR3 is TGCGCCAGCAGTGACGTGACAGGTGAAAAACTGTTTTTT. The encoded protein is CASSDVTGEKLFF.

V is TRBV7-9 and J is TRBJ2-1; tentative D call: TRBD2 (7 bases). The CDR3 is 15 residues long. Deletions cut 5 bases from V and 2 bases from J, with 13 bases between. CDR1 is SEHNR and CDR2 is FQNEAQ in the germline V gene (reference sequence). The CDR3 sequence is CASSPQGTTYNEQFF. Here the CDR3 DNA reads TGTGCCAGCAGCCCCCAGGGGACTACCTACAATGAGCAGTTCTTC. Based on the CDR3 plus reference TRBV7-9 and TRBJ2-1, the full variable domain is DTGVSQNPRHKITKRGQNVTFRCDPISEHNRLYWYRQTLGQGPEFLTYFQNEAQLEKSRLLSDRFSAERPKGSFSTLEIQRTEQGDSAMYLCASSPQGTTYNEQFFGPGTRLTVL.

CDR3 sequence (DNA): TGTGCCAGCAGTTTATCCCTCCTGAACCAGGTCGACTACACCTTC. This translates into CASSLSLLNQVDYTF. The genes are TRBV27 and TRBJ1-2, with D unresolved. In germline, CDR1 is MNHEY, CDR2 SMNVEV (reference sequence). The CDR3 extends over 15 amino acids. Trimming took off 0 bases at V and 10 bases at J, with 18 bases between the two ends.

The chain has TRBV13 and TRBJ1-1; TRBD1 matches 7 bases. Germline V CDR1 and CDR2: PRHDT, FYEKMQ (reference sequence). This CDR3 spans 13 amino acids. V was clipped by 5 bases and J by 6 bases; unmatched bases: 6. In DNA, the CDR3 is TGTGCCAGCAGCCCTCTGGGACAGTCTGAAGCTTTCTTT. Translating gives CASSPLGQSEAFF.

The V gene is TRBV7-2, the J gene TRBJ2-3; TRBD1 agrees at 9 bases. The CDR3 extends over 18 amino acids. Germline CDR1 reads SGHTA; CDR2 reads FQGNSA. V gave up 5 bases and J gave up 0 bases; unmatched junction bases: 12. CDR3 in DNA: TGTGCCAGCAGCCGGGCAGGACAGGGGTTAACTAGCACAGATACGCAGTATTTT. This translates into CASSRAGQGLTSTDTQYF.

This chain uses TRBV18 with TRBJ1-4; 9 bases match TRBD1. V lost 4 bases and J lost 5; bases outside the gene matches: 2. There are 14 residues in the CDR3. Germline V lookup: CDR1 KGHSH, CDR2 LQKENI. CDR3 region: CASSLDRGNEKLFF. CDR3 in DNA: TGTGCCAGCTCACTCGACAGGGGGAATGAAAAACTGTTTTTT.

This chain links TRBV5-6 with TRBJ2-5; 8 bases map to TRBD2. Germline assignment: CDR1 SGHDT and CDR2 YYEEEE. Germline trimming cut 0 bases from V and 5 bases from J; bases unmatched to any gene: 15. This CDR3 has 18 residues. The CDR3 nucleotides are TGTGCCAGCAGCTTGGAGGCCCTGAAGGGACTAGGGACTGAGACCCAGTACTTC. This gives the protein CASSLEALKGLGTETQYF.

The chain joins TRBV10-3 to TRBJ1-6; 7 positions match TRBD1. V gave up 5 bases and J gave up 7 bases; unmatched junction bases: 5. The CDR3 contains 14 residues. CDR1 and CDR2 (germline): ENHRY, SYGVKD. The CDR3 reads CAISTGVENSPLHF. DNA of the CDR3: TGTGCCATCAGTACAGGGGTTGAGAATTCACCCCTCCACTTT.

The chain combines TRBV29-1 with TRBJ1-2, with D hard to call. V was clipped by 4 bases and J by 3 bases, with 6 bases between them. The CDR3 is 11 amino acids. The germline CDR1 and CDR2 sequences are SQVTM and ANQGSEA. The CDR3 spells CSVGADYGYTF. The CDR3 nucleotides are TGCAGCGTTGGGGCAGACTATGGCTACACCTTC.

V and J are TRBV7-9 and TRBJ1-2; D is possibly TRBD1 (5 bases). This CDR3 is 14 amino acids long. Trimming left V 1 base short and J 6 bases short, with 12 bases between. The germline V gene has CDR1 SEHNR and CDR2 FQNEAQ (reference sequence). CDR3 in amino acids: CASSLVGREHGYTF. The CDR3 region has the DNA TGTGCCAGCAGCTTAGTAGGCAGGGAACATGGCTACACCTTC.

The chain combines TRBV7-9 with TRBJ1-1; 8 bases align to TRBD1. Germline CDR1 and CDR2: SEHNR and FQNEAQ (reference sequence). Trimming took 5 bases from V and 12 from J; bases not matched to a gene: 11. This CDR3 region has 13 residues. CDR3 sequence reads: CASSAGTGRGTFF. The CDR3 coding sequence is TGTGCCAGCAGCGCTGGGACAGGTCGAGGGACTTTCTTT.

This chain connects TRBV7-3 to TRBJ2-1; TRBD2 aligns across 9 bases. Losses at the gene ends were 4 bases for V and 7 bases for J; bases not matched to a gene: 11. Germline V lookup: CDR1 SGHTA, CDR2 FQGTGA. CDR3 length: 16 residues. CDR3 residues: CASSSAASGNGNEQFF. The DNA of the CDR3 is TGTGCCAGCAGCTCGGCGGCTAGCGGGAATGGGAATGAGCAGTTCTTC.

The gene calls are TRBV10-3 and TRBJ2-3, with 12 bases that match TRBD2. The CDR3 covers 17 residues. V trimming: 3 bases; J trimming: 5 bases; junction bases outside the gene matches: 9. The germline V gene encodes CDR1 ENHRY and CDR2 SYGVKD. In DNA, the CDR3 is TGTGCCATCAGTGATTCGTCCCTAGCGGGAGGGTTAGATACGCAGTATTTT. Protein: CAISDSSLAGGLDTQYF.

This chain joins TRBV13 and TRBJ1-2; D perhaps matches TRBD1 (6 bases). Looked up from germline, CDR1 is PRHDT and CDR2 is FYEKMQ (reference sequence). Trimming took 5 bases from V and 4 from J, leaving 20 bases between them. The CDR3 is 16 residues long. CDR3 nucleotides: TGTGCCAGCAGCCCGACTTTTAGGGGGATCATCTATGGCTACACCTTC. Its translation is CASSPTFRGIIYGYTF.

V gene TRBV6-1 combines with J gene TRBJ2-3, with 10 bases identical to TRBD2. CDR1 is MNHNS, CDR2 SASEGT, per germline. The CDR3 totals 16 residues. V lost 4 bases to trimming and J lost 3 bases; unmatched junction nucleotides: 7. The CDR3 coding sequence is TGTGCCAGCAGTGCCCTAGCGGGGGCAGAGACAGATACGCAGTATTTT. Its protein is CASSALAGAETDTQYF.

This chain connects TRBV25-1 to TRBJ2-3; 8 nucleotides match TRBD1. Trimming at V came to 3 bases and at J to 4 bases, leaving 12 bases not matched to a gene. Germline V gives CDR1 MGHDK, CDR2 SYGVNS. CDR3 length: 17 amino acids. The DNA of the CDR3 is TGTGCCAGCAGTGACCCGACCGGGGCAGGGGGCCCAGATACGCAGTATTTT. Its translation: CASSDPTGAGGPDTQYF.

The chain joins TRBV15 to TRBJ2-7; 9 nucleotides line up with TRBD1. This CDR3 is 13 amino acids long. CDR1 LNHNV and CDR2 YYDKDF come from the germline V gene (reference sequence). The ends lost 8 bases at V and 3 bases at J; junction bases unmatched: 5. The CDR3 spells CATGTGILYEQYF. The CDR3 region has the DNA TGTGCCACCGGGACAGGGATTCTCTACGAGCAGTACTTC.

With respect to this clone: The junction and the germline gene differ at one end; a read error may be behind it. The rearrangement uses TRBV13 and TRBJ2-5; D is perhaps TRBD2 (5 bases). The germline V gene encodes CDR1 PRHDT and CDR2 FYEKMQ (reference sequence). The CDR3 has 14 amino acids. CDR3 residues: CATSSLWGVETQYF. Written as DNA, the CDR3 is TGTGCCACCAGCTCACTTTGGGGAGTGGAGACCCAGTACTTC.

The V gene is TRBV6-5, the J gene TRBJ1-5; 8 bases line up with TRBD1. CDR1 MNHEY and CDR2 SVGAGI come from the germline V gene. This CDR3 is built from 15 residues. V shed 5 bases, J shed 6 bases, and the junction held 9 bases outside the gene matches. The CDR3, as DNA: TGTGCCAGCAGTACCCGGACAGGGAAGGGTCAGCCCCAGCATTTT. Encoded protein: CASSTRTGKGQPQHF.

The chain is built from TRBV18 and TRBJ2-1, with 14 bases lining up with TRBD2. The V gene's germline CDR1 is KGHSH and CDR2 LQKENI. V was pared by 4 bases and J by 9 bases, with 14 bases of the junction left unmatched. This CDR3 is 18 amino acids long. CDR3 protein: CASSRNRLAGGQSSEQFF. The CDR3 DNA sequence: TGTGCCAGCTCACGAAACAGACTAGCGGGGGGGCAATCCAGTGAGCAGTTCTTC.

V gene TRBV19 combines with J gene TRBJ2-1, with D maybe TRBD1 (5 bases). This CDR3 spans 14 amino acids. The germline V gene encodes CDR1 LNHDA and CDR2 SQIVND (reference sequence). Trimming stripped 5 bases from V and 1 base from J, with 9 bases between. Here the CDR3 reads CASSAKGSYNEQFF. The DNA of the CDR3 is TGTGCCAGTAGTGCCAAGGGGTCCTACAATGAGCAGTTCTTC.

The chain joins TRBV20-1 to TRBJ1-2; tentatively, D is TRBD1 (6 bases). V lost 6 bases to trimming and J lost 4 bases, with 9 bases between them. Per the germline V gene, CDR1 is DFQATT and CDR2 is SNEGSKA (reference sequence). The CDR3 is 11 residues long. The CDR3, as DNA: TGCAGTGCCGGGACACCCTATGGCTACACCTTC. This codes for CSAGTPYGYTF.

The chain links TRBV30 to TRBJ1-4; TRBD1 might be the D (6 bases). Trimming took off 1 base at V and 3 bases at J, with 12 bases between the two ends. This CDR3 is built from 15 residues. Germline lookup yields CDR1 GTSNPN and CDR2 SVGIG (reference sequence). The CDR3 DNA reads as TGTGCCTGGAGTGGGCACAGGGATGCTAATGAAAAACTGTTTTTT. Translating gives CAWSGHRDANEKLFF.

The chain has TRBV5-4 and TRBJ1-1; 7 nucleotides agree with TRBD1. Unmatched junction bases numbered 4, after V lost 4 bases and J lost 4 bases. This CDR3 is built from 13 residues. CDR1 SGHNT and CDR2 YYREEE come from the germline V gene (reference sequence). DNA of the CDR3: TGTGCCAGCAGCGTGACAGGGTTCACTGAAGCTTTCTTT. This gives the protein CASSVTGFTEAFF. Drawing the rest from reference TRBV5-4 and TRBJ1-1, the complete variable domain is ETGVTQSPTHLIKTRGQQVTLRCSSQSGHNTVSWYQQALGQGPQFIFQYYREEENGRGNFPPRFSGLQFPNYSSELNVNALELDDSALYLCASSVTGFTEAFFGQGTRLTVV.

This clone came up once. J is TRBJ1-2 and V is TRBV6-1, with D possibly TRBD1 on 5 matching bases. Trimming removed 6 bases from V and 0 bases from J, with 5 bases in between. The germline V gene has CDR1 MNHNS and CDR2 SASEGT. This CDR3 is built from 12 residues. The CDR3 DNA is TGTGCCAGCAGACAGGCTAACTATGGCTACACCTTC. Translation: CASRQANYGYTF.

The J gene is TRBJ1-1, the V gene TRBV10-2; 8 bases align to TRBD1. Germline V gives CDR1 WSHSY, CDR2 SAAADI. Trimming at V came to 6 bases and at J to 0 bases, leaving 6 bases not matched to a gene. This CDR3 has 15 amino acids. CDR3 nucleotides: TGCGCCAGCAGACGACAGGGGCTCATGAACACTGAAGCTTTCTTT. Its translation is CASRRQGLMNTEAFF.